This entry lists 8 T cell receptor beta chains sequenced from one sample in a study of T cell changes during pregnancy in multiple sclerosis. Assay: immunoSEQ multiplex PCR; the TCRdb copy retains only in-frame clones and omits some. This table holds 50,000 or so clones, around nine tenths found once. This specimen was CD4+ T cells from peripheral blood mononuclear cells, taken before pregnancy. All receptors derive from a female donor with multiple sclerosis, enrolled in a pregnancy study.

This rearrangement joins TRBV5-1 to TRBJ1-2; D perhaps matches TRBD1 (5 bases). With 0 bases removed from V and 7 bases from J, the gap between germline ends came to 10 bases. The CDR3 covers 13 residues. CDR1 is SGHRS and CDR2 is YFSETQ in the germline V gene. CDR3 in DNA: TGCGCCAGCAGCTTGGCAGGGAGGAGTGGCTACACCTTC. Residues: CASSLAGRSGYTF.

V gene TRBV4-1 combines with J gene TRBJ2-3, with no clear D. Deletions cut 0 bases from V and 5 bases from J, with 9 bases between. Germline CDR1 is MGHRA and CDR2 is YSYEKL. The CDR3 is 14 amino acids. CDR3 protein: CASSQDNFLDTQYF. CDR3 in DNA: TGCGCCAGCAGCCAAGATAACTTCTTAGATACGCAGTATTTT.

The chain joins TRBV28 to TRBJ1-4; D is ambiguous. Trimming took 5 bases from V and 13 from J, leaving 14 bases between them. Per the germline V gene, CDR1 is MDHEN and CDR2 is SYDVKM. This CDR3 has 12 amino acids. CDR3 coding DNA: TGTGCCAGCAGTGACCCGGCGGGTGGACTGTTTTTT. Translation: CASSDPAGGLFF. Complete variable domain (other parts from reference TRBV28 and TRBJ1-4): DVKVTQSSRYLVKRTGEKVFLECVQDMDHENMFWYRQDPGLGLRLIYFSYDVKMKEKGDIPEGYSVSREKKERFSLILESASTNQTSMYLCASSDPAGGLFFGSGTQLSVL.

CDR3 sequence: CASSLGSRGTEAFF. The CDR3 DNA reads as TGTGCCAGCAGTCTAGGTAGCAGGGGCACTGAAGCTTTCTTT. The V and J genes are TRBV28 and TRBJ1-1; maybe TRBD1 (6 bases). This CDR3 spans 14 amino acids. Trimming shortened V by 5 bases and J by 4 bases, and 14 bases separated the two germline ends. From germline, CDR1 is MDHEN and CDR2 SYDVKM. The complete variable domain, with remaining parts taken from reference TRBV28 and TRBJ1-1, reads DVKVTQSSRYLVKRTGEKVFLECVQDMDHENMFWYRQDPGLGLRLIYFSYDVKMKEKGDIPEGYSVSREKKERFSLILESASTNQTSMYLCASSLGSRGTEAFFGQGTRLTVV.

The chain couples TRBV11-2 to TRBJ1-3; D perhaps matches TRBD1 (6 bases). The germline CDR1 and CDR2 sequences are SGHAT and FQNNGV. The CDR3 runs 14 residues. V was trimmed by 5 bases and J by 4 bases, leaving 12 bases between them. CDR3 amino acids: CASSATGTGNTIYF. In DNA form, the CDR3 reads TGTGCCAGCAGCGCCACAGGGACGGGAAACACCATATATTTT.

V gene TRBV4-1 combines with J gene TRBJ2-1; D might be TRBD2 (5 bases). The germline gives CDR1 MGHRA, CDR2 YSYEKL. V dropped 3 bases and J dropped 3 bases, with 9 bases sitting between them. The CDR3 sequence is 14 residues long. This CDR3 is CASSQRVLYNEQFF. The CDR3 DNA follows: TGCGCCAGCAGCCAGCGGGTCCTCTACAATGAGCAGTTCTTC.

V gene TRBV15 combines with J gene TRBJ1-5; 7 positions match TRBD1. The CDR3 is 16 amino acids. Germline-derived CDR1 and CDR2 are LNHNV and YYDKDF (reference sequence). The trim removed 1 base at V and 2 bases at J, leaving 5 bases unmatched. CDR3 amino acids: CATSRGGGKGNQPQHF. CDR3 coding DNA: TGTGCCACCAGCAGAGGAGGGGGCAAAGGCAATCAGCCCCAGCATTTT. Based on the CDR3 plus reference TRBV15 and TRBJ1-5, the full variable domain is DAMVIQNPRYQVTQFGKPVTLSCSQTLNHNVMYWYQQKSSQAPKLLFHYYDKDFNNEADTPDNFQSRRPNTSFCFLDIRSPGLGDTAMYLCATSRGGGKGNQPQHFGDGTRLSIL.

The V and J genes are TRBV27 and TRBJ1-2; 11 bases align to TRBD1. Germline assignment: CDR1 MNHEY and CDR2 SMNVEV (reference sequence). With 5 bases clipped from V and 2 bases from J, the junction kept 4 bases outside the gene matches. There are 15 residues in the CDR3. CDR3: CASSLRDRGNYGYTF. The DNA of the CDR3 is TGTGCCAGCAGTCTACGGGACAGGGGGAACTATGGCTACACCTTC.